Below, 26 T cell receptor beta chains from the same sample are listed, as sequenced in a study of lymphopenia after photon versus proton radiotherapy. TCRdb's table, derived via immunoSEQ multiplex PCR, lists solely in-frame clones and lacks some. The repertoire consists of 150,000 to 200,000 clones, with roughly nine tenths occurring once and the leading ten covering approximately 4.8%. The source material was peripheral blood, sampled from a patient treated with photon-based radiotherapy. All receptors come from a man in his forties or fifties with gastric cancer.

This clone showed up just once. The V gene is TRBV11-2, the J gene TRBJ1-1; no clear D. CDR3 size: 13 residues. With 2 bases removed from V and 4 bases from J, the gap between germline ends came to 8 bases. The germline gives CDR1 SGHAT, CDR2 FQNNGV. The CDR3 nucleotides read TGTGCCAGCAGCTTATCTTGGATCACTGAAGCTTTCTTT. This gives the protein CASSLSWITEAFF.

This chain connects TRBV9 to TRBJ2-2; D is undetermined. The V gene lost 2 bases and the J gene lost 6 bases, with 8 bases spanning the gap. Per germline, CDR1 SGDLS and CDR2 YYNGEE. This CDR3 contains 13 residues. DNA for the CDR3: TGTGCCAGCAGCGTCCGTGGTTCCGGGGAGCTGTTTTTT. Its protein product is CASSVRGSGELFF.

The chain recombines TRBV19 with TRBJ2-7; 8 bases match TRBD2. This CDR3 contains 16 residues. Germline CDR1 and CDR2: LNHDA and SQIVND (reference sequence). V dropped 7 bases and J dropped 2; count of bases not matched to a gene: 13. The CDR3 is CASTRQGVAGPYEQYF. The CDR3 nucleotides read TGTGCCAGTACGAGGCAGGGAGTAGCGGGACCCTACGAGCAGTACTTC.

The genes are TRBV9 and TRBJ1-2; D remains unclear. The V and J ends lost 0 bases and 4 bases respectively, with 10 bases between them. The CDR3 has 14 residues. Looked up from germline, CDR1 is SGDLS and CDR2 is YYNGEE. Written as DNA, the CDR3 is TGTGCCAGCAGCGTAGCTACCATAAGCTATGGCTACACCTTC. Its translation: CASSVATISYGYTF.

This rearrangement joins TRBV18 to TRBJ1-1; D possibly corresponds to TRBD1 (5 bases). This CDR3 spans 15 amino acids. Trimming cost V 6 bases and J 4 bases, with 18 bases left between them. Germline CDR1 and CDR2: KGHSH and LQKENI. The CDR3 protein is CASSPTSAGSTEAFF. In nucleotides, the CDR3 is TGTGCCAGCTCCCCAACATCGGCAGGGAGCACTGAAGCTTTCTTT.

This sequence joins TRBV29-1 and TRBJ1-4, with 8 nucleotides matching TRBD1. Germline CDR1 SQVTM, CDR2 ANQGSEA. There are 15 residues in the CDR3. Trimming cost V 6 bases and J 0 bases; bases outside gene matches: 6. The CDR3: CSVGDRLSTNEKLFF. The CDR3 DNA is TGCAGCGTGGGGGACAGGTTGTCAACTAATGAAAAACTGTTTTTT.

V usage is TRBV19 and J usage is TRBJ2-7; 7 bases are shared with TRBD2. The CDR3 is 14 amino acids. In germline, CDR1 is LNHDA, CDR2 SQIVND (reference sequence). Unmatched junction bases numbered 9, after V lost 5 bases and J lost 5 bases. The CDR3 loop reads CASSAAGLIHEQYF. CDR3 in DNA: TGTGCCAGTAGTGCAGCGGGATTGATCCACGAGCAGTACTTC. The full variable domain, rest sourced from reference TRBV19 and TRBJ2-7, is DGGITQSPKYLFRKEGQNVTLSCEQNLNHDAMYWYRQDPGQGLRLIYYSQIVNDFQKGDIAEGYSVSREKKESFPLTVTSAQKNPTAFYLCASSAAGLIHEQYFGPGTRLTVT.

The chain couples TRBV5-1 to TRBJ2-7; D unresolved. Germline V lookup: CDR1 SGHRS, CDR2 YFSETQ. V was pared by 0 bases and J by 0 bases, with 10 bases between. There are 15 residues in the CDR3. DNA for the CDR3: TGCGCCAGCAGCTTGGACGAGGCCAGCTCCTACGAGCAGTACTTC. Protein sequence: CASSLDEASSYEQYF.

The V gene is TRBV29-1, the J gene TRBJ2-3; a possible D gene is TRBD2 (10 bases). The V gene lost 7 bases and the J gene lost 2 bases, with 31 bases spanning the gap. CDR3 length: 19 residues. Germline CDR1 reads SQVTM; CDR2 reads ANQGSEA. The CDR3 is CSARAGTGFSGRATDTQYF. CDR3 DNA: TGCAGCGCTAGAGCCGGGACAGGGTTCAGCGGGAGGGCCACAGATACGCAGTATTTT.

The chain is built from TRBV21-1 and TRBJ2-7; the D call in the table, TRBD1, was not verified against the DNA. TRBV21-1 is shown as a pseudogene. The CDR3 has 15 amino acids. As DNA, the CDR3 is TGTGCCAGCAGCAAAGCCTTTGCCAGGGCCTACGAGCAGTACTTC. Encoded protein: CASSKAFARAYEQYF.

The chain is built from TRBV7-2 and TRBJ2-2; 13 bases fit TRBD2. CDR3 size: 18 residues. Looked up from germline, CDR1 is SGHTA and CDR2 is FQGNSA. With 0 bases clipped from V and 4 bases from J, the junction kept 5 bases outside the gene matches. CDR3 sequence (DNA): TGTGCCAGCAGCTTAGCGCCTACTAGCGGGAGGGCCACCGGGGAGCTGTTTTTT. Translation gives CASSLAPTSGRATGELFF.

This clone was found a few times. The chain couples TRBV19 to TRBJ2-2; tentative D call: TRBD2 (6 bases). The V gene lost 7 bases and the J gene lost 1 base, with 16 bases spanning the gap. The germline V gene encodes CDR1 LNHDA and CDR2 SQIVND (reference sequence). This CDR3 spans 16 amino acids. This CDR3 reads CASMGGGLLNTGELFF. CDR3 bases: TGTGCCAGTATGGGGGGAGGCCTTCTGAACACCGGGGAGCTGTTTTTT.

This chain links TRBV7-2 with TRBJ1-2, with D hard to call. The CDR3 sequence is 13 residues long. Trimming pared 7 bases from V and 4 bases from J, leaving 13 bases between. The germline V gene has CDR1 SGHTA and CDR2 FQGNSA. CDR3 sequence (DNA): TGTGCCAGCACCCCCCCCGGGAGCTATGGCTACACCTTC. Encoded protein: CASTPPGSYGYTF.

The chain recombines TRBV6-6 with TRBJ2-7; D may be TRBD1 (8 bases). V lost 5 bases, J lost 5 bases, and 19 bases lay in between. The CDR3 length is 15 residues. Germline CDR1 and CDR2: MNHNY and SVGAGI (reference sequence). CDR3 DNA: TGTGCCAGCAGTAGCGGGACAGGTTTATCCCACGAGCAGTACTTC. Its translation is CASSSGTGLSHEQYF.

The chain links TRBV4-3 to TRBJ1-2; 8 bases agree with TRBD1. This CDR3 has 13 residues. Per germline, CDR1 LGHNA and CDR2 YSLEER. With V trimmed by 4 bases and J by 3 bases, 1 base remained unmatched. CDR3 coding DNA: TGCGCCAGCAGCCCACAGGGGGACTATGGCTACACCTTC. This translates into CASSPQGDYGYTF.

The chain is built from TRBV28 and TRBJ1-5; D remains unclear. The CDR3 loop spans 15 amino acids. Germline V gives CDR1 MDHEN, CDR2 SYDVKM. V lost 3 bases and J 0 bases, leaving 9 bases between the germline ends. The CDR3 region is CASSFDRSSNQPQHF. The CDR3 DNA reads TGTGCCAGCAGTTTTGACCGGAGTAGCAATCAGCCCCAGCATTTT.

V gene TRBV6-1 combines with J gene TRBJ2-1; 10 nucleotides agree with TRBD2. The CDR3 contains 15 residues. Looked up from germline, CDR1 is MNHNS and CDR2 is SASEGT. After removal of 6 bases from V and 6 bases from J, the junction contained 8 bases not matched to a gene. The CDR3 here is CASRILAGVGNEQFF. Written as DNA, the CDR3 is TGTGCCAGCAGAATTCTAGCGGGAGTCGGCAATGAGCAGTTCTTC.

V is TRBV5-4 and J is TRBJ1-4, with 10 positions matching TRBD1. The CDR3 is 15 residues long. Germline CDR1 and CDR2: SGHNT and YYREEE (reference sequence). Trimming at V came to 1 base and at J to 7 bases, leaving 4 bases not matched to a gene. CDR3 region: CASSLRTGGGEKLFF. The CDR3 region has the DNA TGTGCCAGCAGCTTGCGGACAGGGGGAGGTGAAAAACTGTTTTTT.

V usage is TRBV9 and J usage is TRBJ1-2; a possible D gene is TRBD1 (6 bases). CDR1 and CDR2 (germline): SGDLS, YYNGEE. Trimming pared 3 bases from V and 4 bases from J, leaving 16 bases between. The CDR3 consists of 15 residues. This CDR3 reads CASSGAPGVSYGYTF. Written as DNA, the CDR3 is TGTGCCAGCAGCGGCGCCCCAGGGGTTAGCTATGGCTACACCTTC.

The genes are TRBV4-1 and TRBJ1-2; D uncertain. Germline CDR1 is MGHRA and CDR2 is YSYEKL. The CDR3 extends over 13 amino acids. Trimming took off 0 bases at V and 7 bases at J, with 9 bases between the two ends. The CDR3, as DNA: TGCGCCAGCAGCCAAGAGGGGAGCCGTGGCTACACCTTC. Protein product: CASSQEGSRGYTF.

This chain uses TRBV6-1 with TRBJ1-5; D possibly corresponds to TRBD1 (6 bases). Germline-derived CDR1 and CDR2 are MNHNS and SASEGT. V lost 6 bases and J 9 bases, leaving 15 bases between the germline ends. The CDR3 sequence is 13 residues long. The CDR3 nucleotides are TGTGCCAGCAGCCCGGGACAAAGTCGGCCCCAGCATTTT. As protein: CASSPGQSRPQHF.

The chain links TRBV30 to TRBJ2-7; the match to TRBD1 covers 7 bases. The CDR3 covers 12 residues. V was pared by 7 bases and J by 3 bases, with 6 bases of the junction left unmatched. Germline V lookup: CDR1 GTSNPN, CDR2 SVGIG (reference sequence). The chain's CDR3 is CAFGQADYEQYF. CDR3 sequence (DNA): TGTGCCTTTGGACAGGCAGACTACGAGCAGTACTTC.

This CDR3 is CASSTQRTGLGQPQHF. The CDR3 nucleotides are TGTGCCAGCAGTACCCAGAGGACAGGCCTCGGGCAGCCCCAGCATTTT. This rearrangement joins TRBV28 to TRBJ1-5, with 7 nucleotides matching TRBD1. The CDR3 sequence is 16 residues long. Looked up from germline, CDR1 is MDHEN and CDR2 is SYDVKM. V shed 5 bases and J 7 bases; nucleotides not matched to a gene: 14.

The rearrangement uses TRBV28 and TRBJ2-7; TRBD1 is a possible D gene (6 bases). V was trimmed by 3 bases and J by 5 bases, leaving 11 bases between them. This CDR3 is 13 amino acids long. Germline V gives CDR1 MDHEN, CDR2 SYDVKM. CDR3 residues: CASSFAGDHEQYF. The CDR3 nucleotides read TGTGCCAGCAGTTTTGCAGGGGACCACGAGCAGTACTTC.

The rearrangement joins TRBV19 to TRBJ2-1, with D uncertain. The CDR3 has 15 amino acids. V dropped 5 bases and J dropped 1 base, with 12 bases sitting between them. Germline V gene sequence: CDR1 LNHDA, CDR2 SQIVND (reference sequence). The DNA of the CDR3 is TGTGCCAGTAGTCCACAACTAATTTCCTACAATGAGCAGTTCTTC. It codes for CASSPQLISYNEQFF.

V is TRBV29-1 and J is TRBJ2-2; TRBD1 matches 8 bases. CDR1 is SQVTM and CDR2 is ANQGSEA in the germline V gene. The CDR3 has 14 residues. The ends lost 7 bases at V and 4 bases at J; junction bases unmatched: 8. Here the CDR3 DNA reads TGCAGCGCCTTGGACAGGGCGGCCACCGGGGAGCTGTTTTTT. Translated, it gives CSALDRAATGELFF.